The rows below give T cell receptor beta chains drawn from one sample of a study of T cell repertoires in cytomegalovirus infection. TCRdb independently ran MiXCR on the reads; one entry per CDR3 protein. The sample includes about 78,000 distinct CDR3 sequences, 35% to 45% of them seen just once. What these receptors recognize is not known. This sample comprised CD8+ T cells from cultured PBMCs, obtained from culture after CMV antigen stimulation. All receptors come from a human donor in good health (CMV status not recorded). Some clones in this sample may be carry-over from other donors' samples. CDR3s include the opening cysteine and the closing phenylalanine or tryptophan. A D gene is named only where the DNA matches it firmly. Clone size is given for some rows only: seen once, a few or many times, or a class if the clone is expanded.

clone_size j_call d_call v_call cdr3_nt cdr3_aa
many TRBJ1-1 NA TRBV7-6 TGTGCCAGCAGCTTAGCGGATGAAGTAGGCATTGAAGCTTTCTTT CASSLADEVGIEAFF
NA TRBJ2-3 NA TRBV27 TGTGCCAGCAGCCCTTATCCAGTTCGGGGGCGCGAGGATACGCAGTATTTT CASSPYPVRGREDTQYF
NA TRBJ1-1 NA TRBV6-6 TGTGCCAGCATTAATGGGGACACTGAAGCTTTCTTT CASINGDTEAFF
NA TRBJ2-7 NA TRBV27 TGTGCCAGCAAATCGGACCCGTTTTTAGCCGAGCAGTACTTC CASKSDPFLAEQYF
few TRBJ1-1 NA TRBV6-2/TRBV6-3 TGTGCCAGCAGTTACAACTGGTTTGAAGCTTTCTTT CASSYNWFEAFF
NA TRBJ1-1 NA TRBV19 TGTGCCAGTAGTATAAGCGGGAACACTGAAGCTTTCTTT CASSISGNTEAFF
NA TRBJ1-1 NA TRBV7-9 TGTGCCAGCACCTTCCCTAGGGGTAATACTGAAGCTTTCTTT CASTFPRGNTEAFF
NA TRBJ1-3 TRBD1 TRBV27 TGTGCCAGCAGTTTATGGGGACAGGTCGGAAACACCATATATTTT CASSLWGQVGNTIYF
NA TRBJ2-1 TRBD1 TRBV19 TGTGCCAGTAGTCCCGGACAGGGCTCCTACAATGAGCAGTTCTTC CASSPGQGSYNEQFF
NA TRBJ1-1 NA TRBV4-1 TGCGCCAACAGCCAAGATGCGGGCCCGAACACTGAAGCTTTCTTT CANSQDAGPNTEAFF
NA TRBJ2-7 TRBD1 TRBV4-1 TGCGCCAGCAGCCAAAAGGGCAGGGGGCTCAGCTCCTACGAGCAGTACTTC CASSQKGRGLSSYEQYF
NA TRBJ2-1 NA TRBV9 TGTGCCAGCAGCGTAGTGGAGGGCCCCGATGAGCAGTTCTTC CASSVVEGPDEQFF
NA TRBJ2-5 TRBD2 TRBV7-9 TGTGCCAGCAGCCGTACTAGCGGCCAAGAGACCCAGTACTTC CASSRTSGQETQYF
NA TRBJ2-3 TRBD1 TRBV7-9 TGTGCCAGCAGCTTAGGGCCAGGGGGCTCCACAGATACGCAGTATTTT CASSLGPGGSTDTQYF
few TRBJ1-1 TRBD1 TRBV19 TGTGCCAGTAACGCGTGGACAGGGTCGAACACTGAAGCTTTCTTT CASNAWTGSNTEAFF
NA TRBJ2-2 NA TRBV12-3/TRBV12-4 TGTGCCAGCAGAGAGCCGGCCTCGAACACCGGGGAGCTGTTTTTT CASREPASNTGELFF
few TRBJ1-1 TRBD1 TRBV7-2 TGTGCCAGCAGCTTCCGGCAGGGGGGGCTCGGGACTGAAGCTTTCTTT CASSFRQGGLGTEAFF
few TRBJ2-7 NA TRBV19 TGTGCCAGTAGTCAGGAGTTCACGGCGGGATGGTCCTACGAGCAGTACTTC CASSQEFTAGWSYEQYF
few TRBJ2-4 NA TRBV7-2 TGTGCCAGCAGCTTAGCAACAGGGTTTTCCAAAAACATTCAGTACTTC CASSLATGFSKNIQYF
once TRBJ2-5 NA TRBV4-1 TGCGCCAGCAGCCAAGAAGACTTGCGGATTCAAGAGACCCAGTACTTC CASSQEDLRIQETQYF
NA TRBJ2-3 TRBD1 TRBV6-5 TGTGCCAGCAGTTACAGCGTGGCAGGGGGCTCGGTAGATACGCAGTATTTT CASSYSVAGGSVDTQYF
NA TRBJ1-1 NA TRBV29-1 TGCAGCGTTGATGGGGACCGGGAGGGGGCTTTCTTT CSVDGDREGAFF
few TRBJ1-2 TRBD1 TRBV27 TGTGCCAGCAGTTTATCGGCGGCAGGGGGTTACTCCGGGATCTACACCTTC CASSLSAAGGYSGIYTF
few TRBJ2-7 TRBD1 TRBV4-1 TGCGCCAGCAGCCCGTGGACAGGGAACGAGCAGTACTTC CASSPWTGNEQYF
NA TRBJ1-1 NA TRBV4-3 TGCGCCAGCAGCCAAACCTGGGGGCCGGGGGGTCGGGCTTTCTTT CASSQTWGPGGRAFF
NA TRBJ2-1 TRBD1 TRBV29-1 TGCAGCGTTGAAGCGTCTGGGACAGGGTTTTACAATGAGCAGTTCTTC CSVEASGTGFYNEQFF
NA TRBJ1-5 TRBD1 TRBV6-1 TGTGCCAGCCAAGGGGGCCTCGGCAATCAGCCCCAGCATTTT CASQGGLGNQPQHF
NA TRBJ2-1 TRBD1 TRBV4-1 TGTGCCAGCAGCCAAGAGGGACAGGGAACCTACAATGAGCAGTTCTTC CASSQEGQGTYNEQFF
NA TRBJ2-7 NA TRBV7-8 TGTGCCAGCAGCTTAATCGGCCAGGACTCCTACGAGCAGTACTTC CASSLIGQDSYEQYF
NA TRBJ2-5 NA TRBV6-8 TGTGCCAGCAGTTACTCGGGCGCTCTACAAGAGACCCAGTACTTC CASSYSGALQETQYF
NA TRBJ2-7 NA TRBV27 TGTGCCAGCAGTCCGTTTTCAGGGCCCTACGAGCAGTACTTC CASSPFSGPYEQYF
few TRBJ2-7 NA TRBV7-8 TGTGCCAGCACCGATCTTCTTAAAGGGCACTACTACGAGCAGTACTTC CASTDLLKGHYYEQYF
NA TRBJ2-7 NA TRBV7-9 TGTGCCAGCAGCGTGGGGGGGCCGACCTACGAGCAGTACTTC CASSVGGPTYEQYF
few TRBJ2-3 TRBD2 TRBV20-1 TGCAGTGCTAGAGACGACGGGGGGACGCGTGTCACAGATACGCAGTATTTT CSARDDGGTRVTDTQYF
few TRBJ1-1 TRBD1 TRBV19 TGTGCCAGTAGCCCGACAGGGGTTATGAACACTGAAGCTTTCTTT CASSPTGVMNTEAFF
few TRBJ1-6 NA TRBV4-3 TGCGCCAGCAGCCAAGGCATGAGGGATTCACCCCTCCACTTT CASSQGMRDSPLHF
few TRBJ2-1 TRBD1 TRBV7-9 TGTGCCAGCAGCGGGACAGGGAGAAGGAATGAGCAGTTCTTC CASSGTGRRNEQFF
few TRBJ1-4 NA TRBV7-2 TGTGCCAGCAGCTTAGCCAGGGTAGGGTGGAATGAAAAACTGTTTTTT CASSLARVGWNEKLFF
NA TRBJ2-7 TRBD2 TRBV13 TGTGCCAGCAGTAGAAAGGTAGCGGGGAGCGACGAGCAGTACTTC CASSRKVAGSDEQYF
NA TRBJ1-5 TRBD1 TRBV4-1 TGCGCCAGCAGCCAAGATGGGCCAGGGGGCCAGCCCCAGCATTTT CASSQDGPGGQPQHF
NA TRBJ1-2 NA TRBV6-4 TGTGCCAGCAGCGAAACACCTCAGGGGCCTGGCTACACCTTC CASSETPQGPGYTF
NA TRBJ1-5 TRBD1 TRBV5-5 TGTGCCAGCAGCTCCTGGACAGGGAGCAATCAGCCCCAGCATTTT CASSSWTGSNQPQHF